These T cell receptor beta chains were read from a single sample in a study of blood T cell repertoires in COVID-19. This table comes from immunoSEQ multiplex PCR, and its TCRdb copy is limited to in-frame clones, with some not included. This table holds about 100,000 clones, approximately 92% found once. Sequenced sample: peripheral blood. Receptors were obtained from a man aged 45-65 years with active COVID-19. Both conserved end residues are part of each CDR3. The D gene is left open where the match is weak.

D	V	CDR3
TRBD2	TRBV6-5	CASSYSVAGVNEQFF
-	TRBV28	CASSLTPQGQINQPQHF
-	TRBV24-1	CATSDKRASGDTQYF
TRBD1	TRBV18	CASSPTTGEEDGYTF
TRBD1	TRBV19	CASTLPPGGNPEAFF
TRBD2	TRBV10-1	CASSAGTSGINEQFF
TRBD1	TRBV5-1	CASSAASGTGIAEAFF
TRBD1	TRBV5-4	CASSPDRGKNYEQYF
-	TRBV9	CASRAKAQGGELFF
TRBD2	TRBV7-9	CASSYKIRLAGRTDTQYF
TRBD1	TRBV5-1	CASSLAQTGTGFSYEQYF
-	TRBV3-1/TRBV3-2	CASSQAWESYEQYF
TRBD1	TRBV5-6	CASSLLGTGGPYEQYF
TRBD2	TRBV9	CASSVGASGRAINNEQFF
-	TRBV28	CASTRSFGVYEQFF
TRBD1	TRBV24-1	CATSTGGSYGYTF
TRBD1	TRBV7-2	CASRYAGTGAGELFF
-	TRBV19	CASSRMEGSKETQYF
TRBD2	TRBV5-6	CASSLLAGPGGELFF
-	TRBV28	CASSPFLGTAYEQYF
-	TRBV19	CASSIDQGPSPLHF
-	TRBV6-5	CASGRNTEAFF
-	TRBV10-1	CASSVDRHTDTQYF
-	TRBV25-1	CASSPGAGYTF
TRBD1	TRBV3-1/TRBV3-2	CASSPGQGNYGYTF
-	TRBV3-1/TRBV3-2	CASSQALSVAYEQYF
-	TRBV3-1/TRBV3-2	CASSSIQDEQYF
-	TRBV5-1	CASSLRTDGGYTF
-	TRBV30	CAWSWRSSYEQYF
-	TRBV28	CASIGGTNYGYTF
TRBD1	TRBV19	CASTGGSEKLFF
TRBD1	TRBV19	CASSPGQDRGYTF
TRBD1	TRBV6-5	CASSYTSGTGNTEAFF
-	TRBV19	CASEPTGSYGYTF
-	TRBV6-6	CASRLQDQETQYF
TRBD1	TRBV28	CATTMDRGNGYTF
TRBD2	TRBV7-9	CASSPPGRERRQETQYF
-	TRBV11-2	CASSSQGTGYGYTF
-	TRBV21-1	CASSSYFYRDRGQEQYF
TRBD1	TRBV5-1	CASSVRDRDIDEQFF
-	TRBV19	CASSSLGGRDGNYGYTF
-	TRBV5-6	CASTDRGGHIQYF
-	TRBV6-2/TRBV6-3	CASSQGYSSPLHF
-	TRBV5-8	CASSIPTGMVEKLFF
TRBD2	TRBV18	CASSRTSGRADTQYF
TRBD1	TRBV6-5	CASSRQGGQPQHF
-	TRBV6-6	CASSQDRAMNTEAFF
TRBD2	TRBV12-3/TRBV12-4	CAGAGGNTGELFF
-	TRBV7-6	CASSPEGDTGELFF
TRBD2	TRBV6-5	CASRSSSGGAETQYF
TRBD2	TRBV29-1	CSARLAGGLNEQFF
TRBD1	TRBV5-1	CASSPTGGLKETQYF
TRBD1	TRBV5-6	CASSFGTGFGEQYF
-	TRBV28	CASRLSGLSEKLFF
-	TRBV14	CASSQSHNTEAFF
TRBD1	TRBV5-4	CASTRPGGNSAGELFF
TRBD2	TRBV7-3	CASSKGTSGRRETQYF
TRBD2	TRBV20-1	CSASILADSNEQFF
TRBD1	TRBV25-1	CASSATAGTGRNEQFF
-	TRBV11-2	CASSSLTSFPYNEQFF